A selection of T cell receptor beta chains follows, all from one sample in a study of blood T cell repertoires in COVID-19. Assay used: immunoSEQ multiplex PCR; TCRdb lists only in-frame clones, some missing. The sample has about 200,000 clones, roughly four fifths seen once. Sequencing input: peripheral blood. These receptor sequences come from a woman between 65 and 79 years old with active or convalescent COVID-19. CDR3s include the opening cysteine and the closing phenylalanine or tryptophan. A D gene is named only where the DNA matches it firmly. A clone size is listed for some rows: how often the clone was seen (once, few, many), or a class if it is expanded.

d_call clone_size j_call v_call cdr3_aa cdr3_nt
TRBD1 NA TRBJ1-1 TRBV30 CAWTTGAVGEAFF TGTGCCTGGACCACAGGGGCGGTGGGTGAAGCTTTCTTT
TRBD2 NA TRBJ2-5 TRBV6-5 CASSYSSGRETQYF TGTGCCAGCAGTTACTCGAGCGGGAGGGAGACCCAGTACTTC
TRBD2 NA TRBJ2-3 TRBV19 CASKASGLFTDTQYF TGTGCCAGTAAGGCTAGCGGGCTATTCACAGATACGCAGTATTTT
TRBD1 NA TRBJ2-6 TRBV6-1 CASSEMGQARSGANVLTF TGTGCCAGCAGTGAAATGGGACAGGCACGCTCTGGGGCCAACGTCCTGACTTTC
NA once TRBJ2-3 TRBV27 CASSFWGQGTDTQYF TGTGCCAGCAGTTTTTGGGGGCAGGGCACAGATACGCAGTATTTT
NA NA TRBJ2-5 TRBV6-1 CASSEAPQGTGYGSQYF TGTGCCAGCAGTGAAGCGCCCCAGGGGACGGGATATGGGTCCCAGTACTTC
NA NA TRBJ2-3 TRBV24-1 CATRGQASTDTQYF TGTGCCACCAGGGGGCAGGCGAGCACAGATACGCAGTATTTT
NA NA TRBJ2-7 TRBV7-9 CASSQGTYEQYF TGTGCCAGCTCCCAGGGAACTTACGAGCAGTACTTC
NA NA TRBJ2-4 TRBV11-1 CASSLQGLAKNIQYF TGTGCCAGCAGCTTACAGGGTCTAGCCAAAAACATTCAGTACTTC
TRBD1 NA TRBJ1-4 TRBV6-5 CASSYVRGRDEKLFF TGTGCCAGCAGTTACGTCAGGGGGCGGGATGAAAAACTGTTTTTT
TRBD2 once TRBJ2-1 TRBV7-3 CASSLTGTSAVNEQFF TGTGCCAGCAGCTTAACCGGGACTAGCGCAGTCAATGAGCAGTTCTTC
NA NA TRBJ1-2 TRBV6-1 CASSEEQGTYGYTF TGTGCCAGCAGTGAAGAACAGGGAACCTATGGCTACACCTTC
NA NA TRBJ1-6 TRBV2 CASSEVPNSPLHF TGTGCCAGCAGTGAAGTTCCGAATTCACCCCTCCACTTT
TRBD2 few TRBJ2-5 TRBV3-1/TRBV3-2 CASSPSVAGLETQYF TGTGCCAGCAGCCCCTCGGTAGCGGGGTTGGAGACCCAGTACTTC
TRBD1 NA TRBJ2-3 TRBV20-1 CSASDRTGADTQYF TGCAGTGCTAGTGACCGGACAGGAGCAGATACGCAGTATTTT
TRBD1 NA TRBJ2-5 TRBV4-1 CASSQDGTVGQETQYF TGCGCCAGCAGCCAAGACGGGACAGTCGGGCAAGAGACCCAGTACTTC
NA once TRBJ2-5 TRBV5-1 CASSPLARLETQYF TGCGCCAGCAGCCCCCTGGCTAGGCTGGAGACCCAGTACTTC
NA NA TRBJ1-2 TRBV5-6 CASSRNWGYTF TGTGCCAGCAGCCGTAACTGGGGCTACACCTTC
NA NA TRBJ2-2 TRBV4-2 CASSQDGQGNTGELFF TGTGCCAGCAGCCAAGATGGGCAGGGGAACACCGGGGAGCTGTTTTTT
TRBD1 NA TRBJ2-3 TRBV14 CASSRDRGRTDTQYF TGTGCCAGCAGCCGGGACAGGGGAAGGACAGATACGCAGTATTTT
NA NA TRBJ2-7 TRBV6-5 CATRQSGIFYEQYF TGTGCCACCAGACAGTCCGGAATCTTCTACGAGCAGTACTTC
NA NA TRBJ1-4 TRBV21-1 CASSHFGGVNEKLFF TGTGCCAGCAGCCATTTCGGGGGGGTTAACGAAAAACTGTTTTTT
TRBD1 NA TRBJ2-7 TRBV4-2 CASSHPGTANYEQYF TGTGCCAGCAGCCATCCCGGGACAGCGAACTACGAGCAGTACTTC
TRBD2 few TRBJ2-3 TRBV5-5 CASSFLAGEGTDTQYF TGTGCCAGCAGCTTCCTAGCGGGGGAGGGCACAGATACGCAGTATTTT
TRBD2 few TRBJ2-7 TRBV7-9 CASSLLAGGYEQYF TGTGCCAGCAGCTTACTAGCGGGAGGCTACGAGCAGTACTTC
TRBD1 NA TRBJ2-2 TRBV29-1 CSVVRDRVGTGELFF TGCAGCGTTGTTAGGGACAGGGTGGGCACCGGGGAGCTGTTTTTT
TRBD2 NA TRBJ2-1 TRBV7-3 CASSLGGGYNEQFF TGTGCCAGCAGCTTAGGCGGGGGTTACAATGAGCAGTTCTTC
NA NA TRBJ2-7 TRBV6-6 CASSYGVAASYEQYF TGTGCCAGCAGCTACGGGGTAGCGGCTTCCTACGAGCAGTACTTC
TRBD1 NA TRBJ1-4 TRBV7-6 CASSLMPGQGSEKLFF TGTGCCAGCAGCTTAATGCCGGGACAGGGAAGTGAAAAACTGTTTTTT
NA NA TRBJ1-2 TRBV10-3 CAISEFLGGKSYGYTF TGTGCCATCAGTGAGTTTCTGGGAGGGAAAAGTTATGGCTACACCTTC
NA NA TRBJ2-2 TRBV30 CAWSPRRDRELFF TGTGCCTGGAGCCCCAGGAGGGATAGGGAGCTGTTTTTT
NA NA TRBJ1-1 TRBV5-6 CASSLLGQLNTEAFF TGTGCCAGCAGCCTACTTGGACAGCTTAACACTGAAGCTTTCTTT
NA NA TRBJ1-6 TRBV9 CASSAGGGNSPLHF TGTGCCAGCAGTGCGGGGGGCGGGAATTCACCCCTCCACTTT
NA NA TRBJ2-7 TRBV7-2 CASSFSRSRSYEQYF TGTGCCAGCAGCTTCAGTCGGAGTCGATCCTACGAGCAGTACTTC
TRBD1 NA TRBJ2-1 TRBV5-1 CASRQSGQSYNEQFF TGCGCCAGTAGACAATCGGGACAGTCCTACAATGAGCAGTTCTTC
NA NA TRBJ1-3 TRBV6-1 CASSEWPGNTIYF TGTGCCAGCAGTGAATGGCCTGGAAACACCATATATTTT
TRBD2 NA TRBJ2-1 TRBV5-1 CASRLAGGPYNEQFF TGCGCCAGCAGACTAGCGGGAGGCCCCTACAATGAGCAGTTCTTC
NA NA TRBJ2-5 TRBV4-1 CASSPVTGSRETQYF TGCGCCAGCAGCCCCGTCACAGGGTCCCGGGAGACCCAGTACTTC
TRBD2 NA TRBJ2-1 TRBV20-1 CSASRASGRYHVEQFF TGCAGTGCTAGTAGGGCTAGCGGGAGGTATCACGTTGAGCAGTTCTTC
NA NA TRBJ1-1 TRBV18 CASSPLPRGWNTEAFF TGTGCCAGCTCACCTCTACCCAGGGGATGGAACACTGAAGCTTTCTTT
NA NA TRBJ2-3 TRBV4-1 CASSQGPSTDTQYF TGCGCCAGCAGCCAAGGGCCTAGCACAGATACGCAGTATTTT
NA NA TRBJ2-3 TRBV4-2 CASSQALAGGNTDTQYF TGTGCCAGCAGCCAAGCGTTGGCGGGTGGGAACACAGATACGCAGTATTTT
TRBD1 NA TRBJ2-3 TRBV5-4 CASSLRQGAQDTQYF TGTGCCAGCAGCTTGCGTCAGGGGGCGCAGGATACGCAGTATTTT
TRBD2 NA TRBJ2-1 TRBV7-9 CASSPRLAHMPLSEQFF TGTGCCAGCAGCCCCAGACTAGCGCATATGCCTCTTTCTGAGCAGTTCTTC
NA NA TRBJ1-5 TRBV6-6 CASSYSALSNQPQHF TGTGCCAGCAGTTACTCTGCACTTAGCAATCAGCCCCAGCATTTT